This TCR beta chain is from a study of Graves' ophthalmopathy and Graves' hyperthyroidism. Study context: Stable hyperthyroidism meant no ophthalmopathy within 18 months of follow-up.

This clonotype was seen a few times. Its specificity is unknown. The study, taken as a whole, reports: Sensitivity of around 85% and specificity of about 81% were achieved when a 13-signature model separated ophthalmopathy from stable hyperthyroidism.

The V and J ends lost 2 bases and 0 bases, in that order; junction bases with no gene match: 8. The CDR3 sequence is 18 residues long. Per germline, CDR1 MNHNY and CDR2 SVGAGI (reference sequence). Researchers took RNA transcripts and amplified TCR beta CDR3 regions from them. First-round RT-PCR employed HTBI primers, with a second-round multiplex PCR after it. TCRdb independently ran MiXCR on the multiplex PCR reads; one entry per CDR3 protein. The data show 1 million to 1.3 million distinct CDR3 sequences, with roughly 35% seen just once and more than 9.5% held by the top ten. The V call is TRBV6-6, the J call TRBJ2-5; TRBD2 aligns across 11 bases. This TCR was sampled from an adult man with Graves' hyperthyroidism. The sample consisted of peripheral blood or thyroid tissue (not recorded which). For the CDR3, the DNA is TGTGCCAGCAGTTACGAACCTGGGACTAGCGGATACCAAGAGACCCAGTACTTC. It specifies CASSYEPGTSGYQETQYF.